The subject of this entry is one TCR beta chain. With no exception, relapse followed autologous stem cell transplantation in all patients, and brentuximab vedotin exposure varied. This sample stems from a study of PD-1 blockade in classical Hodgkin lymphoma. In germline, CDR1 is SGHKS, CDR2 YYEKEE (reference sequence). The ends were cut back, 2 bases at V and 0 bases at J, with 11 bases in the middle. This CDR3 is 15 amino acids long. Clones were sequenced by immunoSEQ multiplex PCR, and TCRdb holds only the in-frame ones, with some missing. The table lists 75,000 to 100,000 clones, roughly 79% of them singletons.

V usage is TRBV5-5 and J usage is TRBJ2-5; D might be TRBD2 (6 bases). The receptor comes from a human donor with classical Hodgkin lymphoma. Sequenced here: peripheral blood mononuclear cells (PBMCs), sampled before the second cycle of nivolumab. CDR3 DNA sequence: TGTGCCAGCAGCTTCGGGGGAGGACACCAAGAGACCCAGTACTTC. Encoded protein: CASSFGGGHQETQYF.